One and the same sample provided the 26 T cell receptor beta chains below, sequenced in a study of blood T cell repertoires in COVID-19. Measured with immunoSEQ multiplex PCR; TCRdb has only the in-frame clones, and not every one. The table lists under 200,000 clones, approximately 91% of them singletons. The sample was peripheral blood. These TCRs come from a man aged 18-30 years with acute or convalescent COVID-19.

The chain carries TRBV5-6 and TRBJ1-2, with D perhaps matching TRBD1 (6 bases). The CDR3 runs to 14 residues. Germline V gene lookup returns CDR1 SGHDT and CDR2 YYEEEE. V dropped 1 base and J dropped 7 bases, with 14 bases sitting between them. The CDR3 here is CASSLPGTNRGYTF. In DNA, the CDR3 is TGTGCCAGCAGCTTGCCGGGGACAAATCGTGGCTACACCTTC.

The J gene is TRBJ1-2, the V gene TRBV19, with a weak D call TRBD1 (6 bases). The CDR3 is 16 amino acids. CDR1 and CDR2 from the germline V gene are LNHDA and SQIVND (reference sequence). Trimming pared 3 bases from V and 3 bases from J, leaving 17 bases between. The CDR3 region is CASSIYGGGGDYGYTF. CDR3 in DNA: TGTGCCAGTAGTATTTATGGCGGGGGCGGCGACTATGGCTACACCTTC.

This sequence joins TRBV12-3 or TRBV12-4 and TRBJ1-2; 7 bases align to TRBD1. The J segment lost 7 bases and the V segment lost 5 bases, leaving 4 bases of the junction unmatched. CDR3 length: 12 residues. The CDR3 DNA follows: TGTGCCAGCAGTCTTCCAGGGGGTGGCTACACCTTC. Protein sequence: CASSLPGGGYTF.

The chain recombines TRBV28 with TRBJ1-1; D might be TRBD1 (5 bases). Trimming took 4 bases from V and 1 from J, leaving 10 bases between them. The CDR3 length is 14 residues. Germline-derived CDR1 and CDR2 are MDHEN and SYDVKM. CDR3 in DNA: TGTGCCAGCAGTTCATACAGGACGAACACTGAAGCTTTCTTT. Translated: CASSSYRTNTEAFF. Using reference TRBV28 and TRBJ1-1 for the parts outside the CDR3, the full variable domain is DVKVTQSSRYLVKRTGEKVFLECVQDMDHENMFWYRQDPGLGLRLIYFSYDVKMKEKGDIPEGYSVSREKKERFSLILESASTNQTSMYLCASSSYRTNTEAFFGQGTRLTVV.

This chain connects TRBV7-9 to TRBJ1-1; TRBD1 matches 8 bases. This CDR3 has 18 residues. The V gene's germline CDR1 is SEHNR and CDR2 FQNEAQ (reference sequence). With V trimmed by 1 base and J by 0 bases, 10 bases remained unmatched. This chain's CDR3 is CASSLVLPRQGMNTEAFF. The DNA for the CDR3 is TGTGCCAGCAGCTTAGTTCTTCCCCGACAGGGGATGAACACTGAAGCTTTCTTT.

This chain connects TRBV28 to TRBJ2-7; 7 positions match TRBD1. V trimming: 9 bases; J trimming: 6 bases; junction bases outside the gene matches: 20. This CDR3 comprises 16 residues. CDR1 MDHEN and CDR2 SYDVKM come from the germline V gene. CDR3 protein: CASTSSQDREFSEQYF. For the CDR3, the DNA is TGTGCCAGTACCAGTTCCCAAGACAGGGAATTCTCCGAGCAGTACTTC. The whole variable domain, filled in from reference TRBV28 and TRBJ2-7, reads DVKVTQSSRYLVKRTGEKVFLECVQDMDHENMFWYRQDPGLGLRLIYFSYDVKMKEKGDIPEGYSVSREKKERFSLILESASTNQTSMYLCASTSSQDREFSEQYFGPGTRLTVT.

This clone is a singleton in its sample. V and J are TRBV6-5 and TRBJ1-2, with TRBD1 identical over 11 bases. There are 15 residues in the CDR3. Germline trimming cut 5 bases from V and 2 bases from J; bases unmatched to any gene: 4. The germline V gene has CDR1 MNHEY and CDR2 SVGAGI. CDR3 sequence: CASSRDRGANYGYTF. The CDR3 DNA sequence: TGTGCCAGCAGTCGGGACAGGGGGGCGAACTATGGCTACACCTTC.

The rearrangement uses TRBV20-1 and TRBJ1-1; D gene unclear. The CDR3 consists of 17 residues. The V end was cut by 3 bases, the J end by 0 bases, with 20 bases between. The germline V gene has CDR1 DFQATT and CDR2 SNEGSKA (reference sequence). The CDR3 is CSASRRGAALMNTEAFF. The CDR3 DNA sequence: TGCAGTGCTAGTAGGCGGGGAGCTGCGCTCATGAACACTGAAGCTTTCTTT.

This chain joins TRBV5-1 and TRBJ2-7, with D tentatively TRBD1 (5 bases). Germline lookup yields CDR1 SGHRS and CDR2 YFSETQ. This CDR3 comprises 13 residues. The germline V and J ends were trimmed by 0 bases and 7 bases, with 11 bases remaining between them. The CDR3 nucleotides are TGCGCCAGCAGCTTGGGACAGTCGCCAGAGCAGTACTTC. It specifies CASSLGQSPEQYF.

The chain carries TRBV19 and TRBJ2-4; a weak D match, TRBD2 (6 bases). The ends were cut back, 3 bases at V and 6 bases at J, with 15 bases in the middle. Germline loops: CDR1 LNHDA, CDR2 SQIVND (reference sequence). The CDR3 spans 15 residues. The CDR3 sequence is CASSMGPQGGNIQYF. CDR3 coding DNA: TGTGCCAGTAGTATGGGTCCCCAGGGAGGAAACATTCAGTACTTC.

The chain joins TRBV27 to TRBJ2-3; D perhaps matches TRBD2 (6 bases). The V and J ends lost 6 bases and 0 bases respectively, with 13 bases between them. CDR1 MNHEY and CDR2 SMNVEV come from the germline V gene (reference sequence). This CDR3 has 15 residues. The CDR3 loop reads CASRPTRSSTDTQYF. Here the CDR3 DNA reads TGTGCCAGCAGGCCGACTAGGTCTAGCACAGATACGCAGTATTTT.

The chain carries TRBV5-1 and TRBJ2-1, with TRBD2 matching 8 bases. The CDR3 runs 16 residues. The germline V gene has CDR1 SGHRS and CDR2 YFSETQ. Germline trimming cut 0 bases from V and 5 bases from J; bases unmatched to any gene: 7. DNA of the CDR3: TGCGCCAGCAGCTTGGGAGGTACTAGCGGCGACAATGAGCAGTTCTTC. Its protein product is CASSLGGTSGDNEQFF.

Comments on this clone: This CDR3 is also generated by other DNA sequences in the sample. The genes are TRBV15 and TRBJ2-3; no clear D gene. Per the germline V gene, CDR1 is LNHNV and CDR2 is YYDKDF (reference sequence). V lost 1 base and J 5 bases, leaving 7 bases between the germline ends. The CDR3 totals 13 residues. CDR3 nucleotides: TGTGCCACCAGCAGAGCCGGAGAAGATACGCAGTATTTT. It encodes CATSRAGEDTQYF.

In this sample, this clone turned up a few times. CDR3 in DNA: TGTGCCAGCAGCGGCGGGAGGAACACTGAAGCTTTCTTT. Amino acid sequence: CASSGGRNTEAFF. This chain connects TRBV9 to TRBJ1-1, with no clear D. CDR3 length equals 13 residues. The germline V gene has CDR1 SGDLS and CDR2 YYNGEE. Trimming left V 3 bases short and J 1 base short, with 7 bases between.

This clone was detected only once. The chain employs TRBV19 and TRBJ1-1, with D possibly TRBD1 on 5 matching bases. This CDR3 spans 15 amino acids. V was clipped by 6 bases and J by 0 bases, with 14 bases between them. The germline V gene encodes CDR1 LNHDA and CDR2 SQIVND (reference sequence). The chain's CDR3 is CASRGTGAMNTEAFF. CDR3 bases: TGTGCCAGTAGAGGCACAGGAGCAATGAACACTGAAGCTTTCTTT.

This chain joins TRBV6-1 and TRBJ1-1, with D maybe TRBD1 (5 bases). V was cut by 2 bases and J by 4 bases, with 11 bases left in between. Germline V gene data show CDR1 as MNHNS and CDR2 as SASEGT. The length of the CDR3 is 14 residues. The CDR3 nucleotides are TGTGCCAGCAGTGAACCTATAGGGGTCACTGAAGCTTTCTTT. As protein: CASSEPIGVTEAFF.

The DNA for the CDR3 is TGTGCCAGCAGCCAAGTAGAAAGAAAAGAGACCCAGTACTTC. This translates into CASSQVERKETQYF. The chain has TRBV4-2 and TRBJ2-5, with unresolved D. The CDR3 consists of 14 residues. Trimming stripped 1 base from V and 3 bases from J, with 9 bases between. Germline lookup yields CDR1 LGHNA and CDR2 YNFKEQ.

This clone appeared a single time. V and J are TRBV2 and TRBJ1-1; 9 bases are shared with TRBD1. The trim removed 2 bases at V and 5 bases at J, leaving 12 bases unmatched. CDR3 length equals 17 residues. In germline, CDR1 is SNHLY, CDR2 FYNNEI. The chain's CDR3 is CASSERGTGLRGTEAFF. The CDR3 nucleotides are TGTGCCAGCAGTGAAAGAGGGACAGGGCTGAGAGGGACTGAAGCTTTCTTT.

The chain uses TRBV30 and TRBJ2-7; D ambiguous. Germline V gene lookup returns CDR1 GTSNPN and CDR2 SVGIG (reference sequence). V dropped 0 bases and J dropped 6 bases, with 6 bases sitting between them. CDR3 length: 11 residues. In DNA, the CDR3 is TGTGCCTGGAGTGTCCCCGGCGAGCAGTACTTC. It codes for CAWSVPGEQYF.

J is TRBJ1-2 and V is TRBV19; D is uncertain. Germline-derived CDR1 and CDR2 are LNHDA and SQIVND (reference sequence). CDR3 length: 13 residues. Trimming removed 5 bases at V and 2 bases at J, with 9 bases between. The CDR3: CASSPGPNYGYTF. The CDR3 nucleotides are TGTGCCAGTAGTCCAGGCCCAAACTATGGCTACACCTTC.

The chain uses TRBV3-1 (or the pseudogene TRBV3-2) and TRBJ2-2; 7 nucleotides line up with TRBD2. With 4 bases clipped from V and 3 bases from J, the junction kept 5 bases outside the gene matches. The CDR3 sequence is 15 residues long. Germline V gives CDR1 LGHDT, CDR2 YNNKEL (reference sequence). CDR3 sequence reads: CASSLTSVYTGELFF. The CDR3 bases are TGTGCCAGCAGCCTTACTAGCGTTTACACCGGGGAGCTGTTTTTT.

The chain has TRBV7-2 and TRBJ1-1, with D tentatively TRBD1 (6 bases). Germline V lookup: CDR1 SGHTA, CDR2 FQGNSA. This CDR3 spans 12 amino acids. Deletions cut 5 bases from V and 8 bases from J, with 12 bases between. CDR3 nucleotides: TGTGCCAGCAGCCTCGCGCAGGGGGAAGCTTTCTTT. It specifies CASSLAQGEAFF.

The CDR3 bases are TGTGCCAGCAGCACAGGGGGACGGGGAAACACCATATATTTT. Translation gives CASSTGGRGNTIYF. The V call is TRBV6-5, the J call TRBJ1-3; 8 bases are shared with TRBD1. The germline V gene encodes CDR1 MNHEY and CDR2 SVGAGI. The CDR3 runs 14 residues. The V segment lost 6 bases and the J segment 4 bases; nucleotides outside the gene matches: 5.

The chain employs TRBV6-2 or TRBV6-3 and TRBJ2-7; tentatively, D is TRBD1 (6 bases). With 0 bases removed from V and 1 base from J, the gap between germline ends came to 13 bases. The CDR3 covers 16 residues. Germline lookup yields CDR1 MNHEY and CDR2 SVGEGT. Here the CDR3 DNA reads TGTGCCAGCAGTTACTCGCCAGGGGCCCCGTCCTACGAGCAGTACTTC. This encodes CASSYSPGAPSYEQYF.

The genes are TRBV10-3 and TRBJ2-2; no reliable D call. The germline V and J ends were trimmed by 6 bases and 5 bases, with 4 bases remaining between them. Germline CDR1 and CDR2: ENHRY and SYGVKD. There are 11 residues in the CDR3. The CDR3 sequence: CAIRQTGELFF. The CDR3 region has the DNA TGTGCCATCAGACAGACCGGGGAGCTGTTTTTT.

The chain carries TRBV5-6 and TRBJ2-7, with a possible D match to TRBD1 (6 bases). The CDR3 totals 13 residues. Germline values: CDR1 SGHDT, CDR2 YYEEEE. V lost 9 bases to trimming and J lost 1 base, with 14 bases between them. The CDR3 DNA is TGTGCCACAAGCCGACAGGTTTCCTACGAGCAGTACTTC. Protein product: CATSRQVSYEQYF.